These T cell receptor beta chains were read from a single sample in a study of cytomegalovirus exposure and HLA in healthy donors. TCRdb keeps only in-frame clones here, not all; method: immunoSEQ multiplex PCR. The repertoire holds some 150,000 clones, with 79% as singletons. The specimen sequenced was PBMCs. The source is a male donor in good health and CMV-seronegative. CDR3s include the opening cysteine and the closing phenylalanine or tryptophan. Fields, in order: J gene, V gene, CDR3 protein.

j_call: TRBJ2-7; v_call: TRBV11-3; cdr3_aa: CASSPRSGTYYEQYF
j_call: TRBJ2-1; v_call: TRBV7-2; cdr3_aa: CASSLFSGGSHNEQFF
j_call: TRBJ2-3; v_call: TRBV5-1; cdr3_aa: CASRVAGQATDTQYF
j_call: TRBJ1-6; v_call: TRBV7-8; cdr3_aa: CASSLRSWAGDNSPLHF
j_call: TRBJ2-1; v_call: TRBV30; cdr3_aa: CAWSPGLGGSNEQFF
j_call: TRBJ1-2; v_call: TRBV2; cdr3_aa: CASRWSVGGYTF
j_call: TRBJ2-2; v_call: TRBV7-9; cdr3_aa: CASSSRDRGPTGELFF
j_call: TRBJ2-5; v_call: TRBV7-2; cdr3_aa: CASSHGLAGIRETQYF
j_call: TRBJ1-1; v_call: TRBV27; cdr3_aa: CASSFDRGTEAFF
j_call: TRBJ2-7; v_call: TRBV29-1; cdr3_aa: CSAQPYGRDEQYF
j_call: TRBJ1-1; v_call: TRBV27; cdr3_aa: CASSLFTGSTEAFF
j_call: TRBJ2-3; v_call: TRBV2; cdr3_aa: CASSENGLVTDTQYF
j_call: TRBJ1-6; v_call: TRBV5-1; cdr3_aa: CASSLDGSSYNSPLHF
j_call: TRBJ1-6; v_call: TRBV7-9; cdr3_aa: CASAGESSHSPLHF
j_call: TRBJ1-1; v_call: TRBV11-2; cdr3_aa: CASSLRRGADTEAFF
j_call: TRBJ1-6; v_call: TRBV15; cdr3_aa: CATSPTGWNSPLHF
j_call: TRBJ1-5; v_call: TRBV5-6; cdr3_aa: CASSLRRDWDQPQHF
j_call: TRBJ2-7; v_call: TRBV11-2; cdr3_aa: CASSSTRGSYEQYF
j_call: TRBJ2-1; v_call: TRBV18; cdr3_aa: CASSPTGSPSNEQFF
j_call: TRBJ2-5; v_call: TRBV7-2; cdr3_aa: CASSSFGGALETQYF
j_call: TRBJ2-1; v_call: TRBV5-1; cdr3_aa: CASSLAYSGGRYNEQFF
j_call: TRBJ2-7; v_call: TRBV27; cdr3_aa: CASSLGLPYEQYF
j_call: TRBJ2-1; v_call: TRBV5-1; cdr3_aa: CASSPQGGATSNEQFF
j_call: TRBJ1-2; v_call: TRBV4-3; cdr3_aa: CASSQTTQGAGYTF
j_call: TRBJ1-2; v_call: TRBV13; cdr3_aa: CASSLLPGNYGYTF
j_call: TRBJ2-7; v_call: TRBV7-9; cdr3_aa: CASSYYDRSYEQYF
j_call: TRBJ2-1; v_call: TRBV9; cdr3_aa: CASSPGGHGLYNEQFF
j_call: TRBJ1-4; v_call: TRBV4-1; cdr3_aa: CASSQSGLTNEKLFF
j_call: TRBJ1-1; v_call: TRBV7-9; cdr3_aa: CASSLGGGTEAFF
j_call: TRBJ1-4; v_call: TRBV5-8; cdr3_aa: CASSTGQGLGKLFF
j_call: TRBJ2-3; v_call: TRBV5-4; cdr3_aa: CASSLPGRSTDTQYF
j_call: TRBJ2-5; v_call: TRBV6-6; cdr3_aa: CASSYSRWETQYF
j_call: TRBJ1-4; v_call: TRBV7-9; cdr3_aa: CASSSSGEKLFF
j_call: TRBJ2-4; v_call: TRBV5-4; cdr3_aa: CAASRDRNKNIQYF
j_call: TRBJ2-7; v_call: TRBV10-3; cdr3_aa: CAIRTGEGEQYF
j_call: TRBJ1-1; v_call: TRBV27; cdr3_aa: CASSLGQGVTHTEAFF
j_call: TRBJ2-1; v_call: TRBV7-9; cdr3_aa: CSSSLPGGEQFF
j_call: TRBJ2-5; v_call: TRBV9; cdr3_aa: CASSVGGVQETQYF
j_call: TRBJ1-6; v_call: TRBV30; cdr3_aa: CAWSLGVSYNSPLHF
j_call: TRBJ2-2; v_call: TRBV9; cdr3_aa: CASSSGQGVRTGELFF
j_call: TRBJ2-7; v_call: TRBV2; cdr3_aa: CASREGLAGGYEQYF
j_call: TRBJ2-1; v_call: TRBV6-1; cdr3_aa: CASRSGTSAYNEQFF
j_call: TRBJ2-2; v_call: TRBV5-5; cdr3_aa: CASSLGATGELFF
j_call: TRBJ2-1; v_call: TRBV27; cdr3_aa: CASSHLGGADEQFF
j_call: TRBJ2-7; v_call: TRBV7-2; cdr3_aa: CASSLVSTGEDEQYF
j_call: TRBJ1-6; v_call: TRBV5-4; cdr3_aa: CASSERTGSALHF
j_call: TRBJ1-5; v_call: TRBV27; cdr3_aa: CASSVTGSNQPQHF
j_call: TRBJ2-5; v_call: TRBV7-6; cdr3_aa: CASSLAGQGAGETQYF
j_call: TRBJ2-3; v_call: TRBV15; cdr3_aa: CATSRDGGAGTDTQYF
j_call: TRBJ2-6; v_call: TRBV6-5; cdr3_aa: CASRKQGVGANVLTF